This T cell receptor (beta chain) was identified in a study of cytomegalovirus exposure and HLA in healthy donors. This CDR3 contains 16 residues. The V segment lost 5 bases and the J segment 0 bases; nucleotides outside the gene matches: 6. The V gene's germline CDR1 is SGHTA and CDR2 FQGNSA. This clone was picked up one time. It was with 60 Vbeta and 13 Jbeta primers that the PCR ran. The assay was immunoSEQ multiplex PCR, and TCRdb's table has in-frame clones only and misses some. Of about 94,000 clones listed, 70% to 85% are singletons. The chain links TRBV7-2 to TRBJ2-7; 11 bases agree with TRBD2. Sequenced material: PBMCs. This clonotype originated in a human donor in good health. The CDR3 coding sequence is TGTGCCAGCAGCGCGGGACTAGCGGCCCTCTCCTACGAGCAGTACTTC. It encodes CASSAGLAALSYEQYF.